Sequencing of this T cell receptor (beta chain) was carried out in a study of blood T cell repertoires in COVID-19. Overall study: Italy, Spain and the United States were the sources of the convalescent and acute COVID-19 samples. T cells, B-cell-depleted T cells, or PBMCs provided the cDNA or gDNA that served as material.

This CDR3 has 15 residues. The germline V and J ends were trimmed by 2 bases and 6 bases, with 17 bases remaining between them. CDR1 is SGHAT and CDR2 is FQNNGV in the germline V gene. This clone showed up just a few times. Per the authors' pipeline: Amplification of reference gene primers was used by the study to estimate nucleated cell counts. Data came from immunoSEQ multiplex PCR; TCRdb stores just in-frame clones and leaves some out. V and J calls and clone size are those listed in that table; D and trimming were worked out from the DNA. This table has fewer than 200,000 clones, roughly 86% appearing once.

The gene calls are TRBV11-2 and TRBJ2-7, with D maybe TRBD2 (7 bases). Specimen: peripheral blood. The TCR comes from a woman in her sixties or seventies who had recovered from COVID-19. The DNA for the CDR3 is TGTGCCAGCAGCTTAACGTGGGGGGGCCCTATCGAGCAGTACTTC. Protein product: CASSLTWGGPIEQYF.